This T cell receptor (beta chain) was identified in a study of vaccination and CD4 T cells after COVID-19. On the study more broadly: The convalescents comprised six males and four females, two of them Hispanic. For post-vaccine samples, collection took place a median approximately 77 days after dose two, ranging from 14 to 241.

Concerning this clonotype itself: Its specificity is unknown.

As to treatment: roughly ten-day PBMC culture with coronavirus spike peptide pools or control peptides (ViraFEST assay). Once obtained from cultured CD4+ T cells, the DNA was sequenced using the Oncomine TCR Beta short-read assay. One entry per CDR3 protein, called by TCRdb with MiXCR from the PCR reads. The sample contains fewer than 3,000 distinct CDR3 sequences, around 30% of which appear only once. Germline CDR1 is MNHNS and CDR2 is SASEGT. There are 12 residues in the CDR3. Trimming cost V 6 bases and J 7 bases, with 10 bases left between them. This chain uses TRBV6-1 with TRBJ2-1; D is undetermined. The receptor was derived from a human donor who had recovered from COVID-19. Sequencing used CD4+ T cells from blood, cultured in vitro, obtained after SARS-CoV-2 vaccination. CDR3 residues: CASSSVSNEQFF. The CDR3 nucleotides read TGTGCCAGCAGCTCAGTTTCTAATGAGCAGTTCTTC.